The TCR beta chain under discussion was sequenced for a study of T cells after yellow fever vaccination. Study-wide results and caveats: Only a small proportion of the clonotypes turned up in both the CD4 and the CD8 compartments, likely arising from convergent recombination. Most clones from primary vaccination were detected again post-booster (roughly 96% CD4, around 90% CD8). The secondary response was weaker, and its peak arrived faster, on day 5 versus 15.

CDR3 length equals 15 residues. Trimming pared 6 bases from V and 0 bases from J, leaving 10 bases between. The germline V gene has CDR1 KGHDR and CDR2 SFDVKD. As regards this clonotype: What it binds is unknown.

By 5'RACE template switching, TCR cDNA was produced, with a universal primer site and UMIs added in the process. TCRdb called the 5' RACE reads again in MiXCR, with one record for every CDR3 protein. The top ten hold around an eighth of the sample, which has 500,000 to 700,000 distinct CDR3 sequences, about 19% seen once. The rearrangement joins TRBV24-1 to TRBJ2-2; tentatively, D is TRBD1 (5 bases). This sequence originates from a man aged 25-45 years who received the YFV17D yellow fever vaccine. This material consisted of PBMCs, taken 15 days after the yellow fever booster vaccination. CDR3 loop: CATSQTEANTGELFF. The CDR3 DNA is TGTGCCACCAGTCAGACAGAAGCGAACACCGGGGAGCTGTTTTTT.